This T cell receptor beta chain was found in a study of T cells after yellow fever vaccination (dated by TCRdb to between 2018 and 2020). Regarding the complete study: The SMART-Seq v4 Ultra Low Input RNA kit was used to prepare libraries from fractions with low cell numbers. Bulk TCR alpha and beta repertoires were sequenced longitudinally to track T-cell clones before and after primary and booster YFV17D yellow fever vaccination. Two healthy male donors, one aged 18 to 29 and one aged 30 to 40 years, made up the cohort. Blood samples were taken at several timepoints before and after primary and secondary immunization, and bulk PBMC replicates and cell subsets were isolated.

Overall results and qualifications from the work: The secondary T-cell response was found to be weaker but faster than the primary response, with a peak reached on day 5 rather than on day 15. Most clones expanded after primary vaccination were re-detected after the booster (around 96% of CD4 and 88% of CD8), suggesting broad memory maintenance. A small fraction of clonotypes appeared in both the CD4 and CD8 compartments, likely as a result of convergent recombination. The study included only two donors, which limits how far the findings can be generalized. FACS-sorted repertoires could contain abundant contaminating clonotypes from the bulk population, so computational filtering was required.

TCR cDNA was made using 5'RACE template switching, a step that added a universal primer site and unique molecular identifiers. Priming for cDNA synthesis came from both the TCR alpha and TCR beta constant segments. Libraries were amplified in two PCR steps, with sample barcodes and sequencing adapters added in the second step. Sequencing of libraries was performed on Illumina HiSeq 2500 (2x100 bp) or NovaSeq (2x150 bp). The study's processing was this. MIGEC was used to demultiplex reads and collapse the reads into UMI consensus sequences, and MiXCR was used for V(D)J alignment. Vaccine-responding clonotypes were defined with edgeR using replicate PBMC samples, requiring FDR below 0.01 and a log2 fold change above 5 up to day 15. CD4 or CD8 identity was assigned to each bulk clonotype according to whether the clonotype was present at higher abundance in the sequenced CD4 repertoire or the sequenced CD8 repertoire. Clonotypes enriched at least 10-fold in dextramer-positive over dextramer-negative fractions were defined as NS4B-specific, and CD4-biased clonotypes were excluded. TCRdb reprocessing: public reads trimmed at Q25 with fastp, clones called with MiXCR, in-frame beta chains kept. CDR3 protein sequences are deduplicated, and each keeps its most common genes and DNA. The V and J calls were determined by TCRdb, not by the authors. Recorded for this sample are 40,000 to 55,000 distinct CDR3 sequences; around 7% of them occurred a single time. Clones ranked in the top ten supply around 24% of the sample.

The meaning of the sample's treatment or condition label: live attenuated yellow fever vaccine strain. A standard Ficoll-Paque protocol was used to isolate PBMCs from peripheral blood. Epitope-specific CD8 T cells were sorted using a dextramer loaded with the yellow fever NS4B epitope peptide, with anti-CD3 and anti-CD8 staining. TriZol was used to extract RNA from bulk PBMCs, from CD4 and CD8 fractions, and from dextramer-positive and dextramer-negative fractions. Taken from cysteine to phenylalanine, the CDR3 has 15 residues. Only the CDR3 portion is preserved as DNA: 45 bases, with reading frame beginning at the first base. According to the germline V gene, CDR1 reads MGHDK and CDR2 reads SYGVNS. The count of this clonotype is one. At one end the junction does not follow the germline gene, possibly because of a read error.

The source of this sequence is a man between 18 and 29 years old who received the YFV17D yellow fever vaccine. The specimen was CD8+ T cells not binding an NS4B(214-222) dextramer, sorted from PBMCs, collected 35 to 50 days after the first yellow fever vaccination. The cell subset or site label of this sample denotes: NS4B epitope dextramer-negative CD8 T cells. The chain is made from TRBV25-1 and TRBJ2-7, and 9 bases in between align with TRBD1. The DNA sequence is as follows: TGTGCCAACAGTGAAAACAGGGGGCGCCGGTTCGAGCAGTACTTC. The encoded protein is CANSENRGRRFEQYF.